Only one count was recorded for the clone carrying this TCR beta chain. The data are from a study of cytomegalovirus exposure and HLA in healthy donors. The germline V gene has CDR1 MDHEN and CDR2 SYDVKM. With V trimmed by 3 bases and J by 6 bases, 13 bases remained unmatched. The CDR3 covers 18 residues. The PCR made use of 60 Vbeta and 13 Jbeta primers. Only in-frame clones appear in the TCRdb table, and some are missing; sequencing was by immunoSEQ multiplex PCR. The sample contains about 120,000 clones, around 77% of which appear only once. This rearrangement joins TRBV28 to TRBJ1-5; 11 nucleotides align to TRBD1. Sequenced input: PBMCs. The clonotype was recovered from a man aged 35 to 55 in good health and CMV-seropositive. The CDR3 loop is CASSLTFGDRGSGQPQHF. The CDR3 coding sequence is TGTGCCAGCAGTTTGACCTTCGGGGACAGGGGGTCTGGTCAGCCCCAGCATTTT.